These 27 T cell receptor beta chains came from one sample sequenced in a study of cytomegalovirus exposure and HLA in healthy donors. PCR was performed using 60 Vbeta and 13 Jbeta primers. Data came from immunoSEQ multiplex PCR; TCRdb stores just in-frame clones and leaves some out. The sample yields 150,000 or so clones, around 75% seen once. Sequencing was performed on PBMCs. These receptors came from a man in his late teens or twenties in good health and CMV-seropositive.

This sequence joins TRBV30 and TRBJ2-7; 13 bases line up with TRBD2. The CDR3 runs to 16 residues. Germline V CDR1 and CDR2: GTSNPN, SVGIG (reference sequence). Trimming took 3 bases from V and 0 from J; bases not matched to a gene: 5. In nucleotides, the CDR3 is TGTGCCTGGAGAGGGACTAGCGGGGCAATCTCCTACGAGCAGTACTTC. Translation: CAWRGTSGAISYEQYF.

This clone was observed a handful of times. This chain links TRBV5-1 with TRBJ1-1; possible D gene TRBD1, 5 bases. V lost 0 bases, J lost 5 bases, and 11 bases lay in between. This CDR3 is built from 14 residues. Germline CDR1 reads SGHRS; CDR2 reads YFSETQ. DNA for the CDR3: TGCGCCAGCAGCTTGGTCGGGGGAGCGACTGAAGCTTTCTTT. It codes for CASSLVGGATEAFF.

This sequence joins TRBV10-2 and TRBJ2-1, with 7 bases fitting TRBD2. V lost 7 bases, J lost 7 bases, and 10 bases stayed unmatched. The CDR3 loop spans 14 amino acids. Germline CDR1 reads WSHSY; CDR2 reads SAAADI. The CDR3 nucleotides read TGCGCCAGCAAATGGAGCGGGGTGGGGAATGAGCAGTTCTTC. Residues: CASKWSGVGNEQFF.

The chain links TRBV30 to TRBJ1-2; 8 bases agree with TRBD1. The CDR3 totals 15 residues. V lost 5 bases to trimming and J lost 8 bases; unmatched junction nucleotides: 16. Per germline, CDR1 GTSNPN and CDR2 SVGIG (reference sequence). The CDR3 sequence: CAWSIGQGILGGYTF. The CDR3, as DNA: TGTGCCTGGTCTATCGGACAGGGAATTTTGGGAGGCTACACCTTC.

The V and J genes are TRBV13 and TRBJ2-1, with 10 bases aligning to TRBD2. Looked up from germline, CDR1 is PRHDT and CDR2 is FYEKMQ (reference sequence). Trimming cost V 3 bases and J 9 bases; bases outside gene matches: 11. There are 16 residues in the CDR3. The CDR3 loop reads CASSFQPLAGVREQFF. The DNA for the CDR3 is TGTGCCAGCAGCTTTCAGCCCCTAGCGGGAGTTCGTGAGCAGTTCTTC.

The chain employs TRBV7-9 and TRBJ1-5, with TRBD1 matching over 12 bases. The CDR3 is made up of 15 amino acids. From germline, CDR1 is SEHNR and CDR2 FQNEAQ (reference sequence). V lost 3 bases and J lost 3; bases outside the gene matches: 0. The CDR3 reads CASSLGQGANQPQHF. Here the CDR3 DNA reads TGTGCCAGCAGCTTGGGACAGGGGGCCAATCAGCCCCAGCATTTT.

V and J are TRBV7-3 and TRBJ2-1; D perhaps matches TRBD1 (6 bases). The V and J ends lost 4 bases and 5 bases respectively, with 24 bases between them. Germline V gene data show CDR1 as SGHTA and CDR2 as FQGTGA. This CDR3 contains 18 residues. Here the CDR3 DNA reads TGTGCCAGCAGCTCTCTTCTTATCCGGACAGCGTTAAACAATGAGCAGTTCTTC. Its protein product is CASSSLLIRTALNNEQFF. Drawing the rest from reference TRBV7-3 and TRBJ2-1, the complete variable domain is GAGVSQTPSNKVTEKGKYVELRCDPISGHTALYWYRQSLGQGPEFLIYFQGTGAADDSGLPNDRFFAVRPEGSVSTLKIQRTERGDSAVYLCASSSLLIRTALNNEQFFGPGTRLTVL.

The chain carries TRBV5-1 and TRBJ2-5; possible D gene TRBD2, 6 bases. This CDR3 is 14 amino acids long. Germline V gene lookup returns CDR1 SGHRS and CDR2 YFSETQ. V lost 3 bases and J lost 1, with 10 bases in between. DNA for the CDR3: TGCGCCAGCAGCTATGGCGGGGTCCAAGAGACCCAGTACTTC. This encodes CASSYGGVQETQYF. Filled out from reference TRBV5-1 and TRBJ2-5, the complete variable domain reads KAGVTQTPRYLIKTRGQQVTLSCSPISGHRSVSWYQQTPGQGLQFLFEYFSETQRNKGNFPGRFSGRQFSNSRSEMNVSTLELGDSALYLCASSYGGVQETQYFGPGTRLLVL.

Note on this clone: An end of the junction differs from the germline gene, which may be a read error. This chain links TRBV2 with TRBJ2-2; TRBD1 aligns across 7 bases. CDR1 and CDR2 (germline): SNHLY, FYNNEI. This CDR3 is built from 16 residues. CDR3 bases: TGTGCCAGCAGTCACCGACAGGGATGGAACACCGGGAAGCTGTTTTTT. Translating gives CASSHRQGWNTGKLFF.

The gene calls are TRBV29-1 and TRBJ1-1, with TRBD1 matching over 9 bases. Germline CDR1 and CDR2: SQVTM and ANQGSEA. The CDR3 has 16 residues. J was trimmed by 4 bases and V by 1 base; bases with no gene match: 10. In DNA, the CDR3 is TGCAGCGTTGAAGCCCGCCGGGGACAGGGTGGCACTGAAGCTTTCTTT. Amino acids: CSVEARRGQGGTEAFF.

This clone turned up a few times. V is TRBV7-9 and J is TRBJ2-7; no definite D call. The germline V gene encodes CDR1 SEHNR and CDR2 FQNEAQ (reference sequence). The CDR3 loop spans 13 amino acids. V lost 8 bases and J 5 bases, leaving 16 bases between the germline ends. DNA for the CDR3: TGTGCCAGCTGTGGGCAAGGCCTCGACGAGCAGTACTTC. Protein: CASCGQGLDEQYF.

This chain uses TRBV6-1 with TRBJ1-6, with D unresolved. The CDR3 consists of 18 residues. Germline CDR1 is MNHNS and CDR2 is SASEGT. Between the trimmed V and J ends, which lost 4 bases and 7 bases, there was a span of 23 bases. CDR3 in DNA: TGTGCCAGCAGTGGTCCTTTGGCGGGTGTGGGTGGCAATTCACCCCTCCACTTT. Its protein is CASSGPLAGVGGNSPLHF.

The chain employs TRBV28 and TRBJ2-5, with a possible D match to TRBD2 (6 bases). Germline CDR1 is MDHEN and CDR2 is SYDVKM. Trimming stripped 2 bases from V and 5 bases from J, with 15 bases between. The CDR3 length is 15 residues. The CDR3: CASSLSGGAGETQYF. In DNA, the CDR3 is TGTGCCAGCAGTTTAAGTGGAGGGGCCGGGGAGACCCAGTACTTC. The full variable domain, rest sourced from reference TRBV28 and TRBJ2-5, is DVKVTQSSRYLVKRTGEKVFLECVQDMDHENMFWYRQDPGLGLRLIYFSYDVKMKEKGDIPEGYSVSREKKERFSLILESASTNQTSMYLCASSLSGGAGETQYFGPGTRLLVL.

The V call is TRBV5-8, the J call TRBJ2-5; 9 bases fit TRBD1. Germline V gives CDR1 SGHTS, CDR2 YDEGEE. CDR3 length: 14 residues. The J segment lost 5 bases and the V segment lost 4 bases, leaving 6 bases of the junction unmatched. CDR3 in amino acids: CASSKGQGAETQYF. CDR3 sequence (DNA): TGTGCCAGCAGCAAGGGACAGGGTGCGGAGACCCAGTACTTC.

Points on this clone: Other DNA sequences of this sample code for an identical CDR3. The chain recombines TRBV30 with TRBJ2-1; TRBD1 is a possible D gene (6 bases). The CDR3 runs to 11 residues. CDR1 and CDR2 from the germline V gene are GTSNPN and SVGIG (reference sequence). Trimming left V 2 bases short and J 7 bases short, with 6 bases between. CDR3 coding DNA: TGTGCCTGGAGTCAGGGGAATGAGCAGTTCTTC. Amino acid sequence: CAWSQGNEQFF.

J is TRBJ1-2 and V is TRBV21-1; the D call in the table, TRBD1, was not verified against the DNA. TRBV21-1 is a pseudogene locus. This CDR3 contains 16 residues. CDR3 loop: CASSKGSGTEALGYTF. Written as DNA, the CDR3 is TGTGCCAGCAGCAAGGGCAGTGGGACAGAGGCCCTAGGCTACACCTTC.

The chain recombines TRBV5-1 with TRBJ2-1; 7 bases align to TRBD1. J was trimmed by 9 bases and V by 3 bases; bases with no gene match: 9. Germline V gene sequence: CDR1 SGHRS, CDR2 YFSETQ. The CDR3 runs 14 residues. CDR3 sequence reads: CASSSSQGVGEQFF. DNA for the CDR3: TGCGCCAGCAGCTCCTCGCAGGGGGTTGGTGAGCAGTTCTTC.

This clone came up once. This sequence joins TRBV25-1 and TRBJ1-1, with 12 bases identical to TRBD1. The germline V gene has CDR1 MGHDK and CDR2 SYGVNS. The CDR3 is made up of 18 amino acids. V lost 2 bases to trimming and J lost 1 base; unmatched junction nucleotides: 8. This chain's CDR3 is CASSESRDRGPENTEAFF. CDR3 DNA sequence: TGTGCCAGCAGTGAAAGCCGGGACAGGGGGCCGGAGAACACTGAAGCTTTCTTT.

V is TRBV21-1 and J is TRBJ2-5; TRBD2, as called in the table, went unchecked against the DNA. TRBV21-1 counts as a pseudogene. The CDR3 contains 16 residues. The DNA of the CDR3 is TGTGCCAGCAGCACCGGGACTAGCGGAAACCTCGTGACCCAGTACTTC. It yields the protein CASSTGTSGNLVTQYF.

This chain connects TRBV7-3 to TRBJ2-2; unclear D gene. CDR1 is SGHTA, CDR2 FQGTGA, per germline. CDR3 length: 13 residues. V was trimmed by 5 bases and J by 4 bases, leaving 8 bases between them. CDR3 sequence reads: CASSPRVTGELFF. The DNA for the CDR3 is TGTGCCAGCAGCCCCCGGGTCACCGGGGAGCTGTTTTTT.

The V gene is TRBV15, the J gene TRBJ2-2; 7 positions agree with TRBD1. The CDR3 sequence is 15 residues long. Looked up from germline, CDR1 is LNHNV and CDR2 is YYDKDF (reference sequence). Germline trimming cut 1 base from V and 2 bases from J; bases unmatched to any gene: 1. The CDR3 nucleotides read TGTGCCACCAGCAGAGGGGACAGTAACACCGGGGAGCTGTTTTTT. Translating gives CATSRGDSNTGELFF. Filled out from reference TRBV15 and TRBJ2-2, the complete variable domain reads DAMVIQNPRYQVTQFGKPVTLSCSQTLNHNVMYWYQQKSSQAPKLLFHYYDKDFNNEADTPDNFQSRRPNTSFCFLDIRSPGLGDTAMYLCATSRGDSNTGELFFGEGSRLTVL.

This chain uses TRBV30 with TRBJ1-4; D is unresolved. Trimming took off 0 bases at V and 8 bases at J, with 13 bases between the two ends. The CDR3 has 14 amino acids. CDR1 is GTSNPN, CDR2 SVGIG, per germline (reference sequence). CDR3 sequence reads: CAWSVSWLGEKLFF. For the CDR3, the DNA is TGTGCCTGGAGTGTATCTTGGCTAGGAGAAAAACTGTTTTTT.

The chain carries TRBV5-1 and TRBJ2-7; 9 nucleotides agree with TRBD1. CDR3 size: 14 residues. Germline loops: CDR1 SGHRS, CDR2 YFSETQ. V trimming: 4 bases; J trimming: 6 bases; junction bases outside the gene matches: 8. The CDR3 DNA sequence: TGCGCCAGCAGCAGCCGGGACAGGGACGGCGAGCAGTACTTC. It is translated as CASSSRDRDGEQYF.

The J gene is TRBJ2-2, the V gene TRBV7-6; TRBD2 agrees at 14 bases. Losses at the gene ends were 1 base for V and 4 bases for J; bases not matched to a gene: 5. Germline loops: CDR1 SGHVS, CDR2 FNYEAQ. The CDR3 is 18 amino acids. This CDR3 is CASSLGTSGRYLTGELFF. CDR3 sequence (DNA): TGTGCCAGCAGCTTAGGGACTAGCGGGAGGTACCTCACCGGGGAGCTGTTTTTT.

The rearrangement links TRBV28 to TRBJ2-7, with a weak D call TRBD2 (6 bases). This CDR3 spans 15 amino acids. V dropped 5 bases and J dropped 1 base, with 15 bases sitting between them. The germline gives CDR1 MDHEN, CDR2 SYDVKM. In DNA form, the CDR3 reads TGTGCCAGCAGTCAATTTGGGAGGCCGTCCTACGAGCAGTACTTC. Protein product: CASSQFGRPSYEQYF.

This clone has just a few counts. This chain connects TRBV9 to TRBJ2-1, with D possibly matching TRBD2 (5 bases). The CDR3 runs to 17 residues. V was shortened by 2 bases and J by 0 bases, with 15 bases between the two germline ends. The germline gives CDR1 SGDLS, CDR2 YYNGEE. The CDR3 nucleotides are TGTGCCAGCAGCGTTGAACCCACGGGGAACTCCTACAATGAGCAGTTCTTC. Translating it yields CASSVEPTGNSYNEQFF.

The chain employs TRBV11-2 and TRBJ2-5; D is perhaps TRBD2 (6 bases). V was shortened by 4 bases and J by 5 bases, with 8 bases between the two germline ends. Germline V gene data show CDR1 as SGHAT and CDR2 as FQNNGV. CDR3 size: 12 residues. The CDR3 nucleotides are TGTGCCAGCAGCTCGGAGGGGGAGACCCAGTACTTC. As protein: CASSSEGETQYF.